The 16 T cell receptor beta chains below come from one sample, sequenced in a study of siplizumab effects on memory and regulatory T cells. Here immunoSEQ multiplex PCR was the method, and the copy in TCRdb shows in-frame clones only, minus some. This sample has fewer than 130,000 clones, with more than 90% found just once. Material: CD4+ T cells sorted from blood. Source of these receptors: a human donor in good health.

This chain uses TRBV5-1 with TRBJ1-3, with D uncertain. The CDR3 totals 15 residues. Germline V gives CDR1 SGHRS, CDR2 YFSETQ. Trimming took 1 base from V and 0 from J, leaving 8 bases between them. CDR3 sequence: CASSLTGSSGNTIYF. CDR3 bases: TGCGCCAGCAGCTTGACCGGGAGCTCTGGAAACACCATATATTTT.

The chain uses TRBV19 and TRBJ1-2, with TRBD1 matching over 8 bases. CDR1 is LNHDA, CDR2 SQIVND, per germline (reference sequence). V shed 6 bases, J shed 1 base, and the junction held 4 bases outside the gene matches. The CDR3 is made up of 14 amino acids. CDR3 sequence: CASSQGAHNYGYTF. In DNA form, the CDR3 reads TGTGCCAGTAGCCAGGGGGCACATAACTATGGCTACACCTTC.

Here the CDR3 reads CASSSVLDWTYNEQFF. CDR3 in DNA: TGTGCCAGCAGTTCGGTACTAGATTGGACCTACAATGAGCAGTTCTTC. The chain carries TRBV27 and TRBJ2-1, with D perhaps matching TRBD2 (5 bases). Germline CDR1 and CDR2: MNHEY and SMNVEV (reference sequence). V was trimmed by 4 bases and J by 2 bases, leaving 15 bases between them. This CDR3 is 16 amino acids long.

This chain uses TRBV5-1 with TRBJ1-4, with D hard to call. V was clipped by 5 bases and J by 4 bases, with 12 bases between them. From germline, CDR1 is SGHRS and CDR2 YFSETQ. This CDR3 comprises 14 residues. CDR3 protein: CASRTDAFNEKLFF. The CDR3, as DNA: TGCGCCAGCAGAACGGACGCCTTTAATGAAAAACTGTTTTTT.

On this clone: Distinct nucleotide sequences in the sample also encode this CDR3. This chain joins TRBV18 and TRBJ2-3, with 7 bases fitting TRBD2. V lost 2 bases and J lost 4; bases outside the gene matches: 0. The CDR3 contains 13 residues. Germline values: CDR1 KGHSH, CDR2 LQKENI. CDR3 nucleotide sequence: TGTGCCAGCTCACCAGGGAGGGCAGATACGCAGTATTTT. This sequence encodes CASSPGRADTQYF.

The chain's CDR3 is CASSLVGGSPADTQYF. CDR3 bases: TGCGCCAGCAGCTTGGTGGGGGGGTCCCCGGCAGATACGCAGTATTTT. The chain links TRBV5-1 to TRBJ2-3; 7 bases are a match to TRBD2. The CDR3 covers 16 residues. Germline V gene data show CDR1 as SGHRS and CDR2 as YFSETQ. Unmatched junction bases numbered 8, after V lost 0 bases and J lost 4 bases.

The rearrangement uses TRBV11-3 and TRBJ2-1, with TRBD2 identical over 14 bases. This CDR3 has 14 amino acids. CDR1 SGHNT and CDR2 YENEEA come from the germline V gene. V lost 6 bases and J lost 9; bases outside the gene matches: 4. The CDR3 DNA reads as TGTGCCAGCAGGACTAGCGGGGGGGGAGGTGAGCAGTTCTTC. Its protein product is CASRTSGGGGEQFF.

The chain recombines TRBV7-9 with TRBJ2-5; D uncertain. The germline gives CDR1 SEHNR, CDR2 FQNEAQ (reference sequence). Between the trimmed V and J ends, which lost 0 bases and 4 bases, there was a span of 9 bases. The CDR3 is 14 residues long. CDR3 amino acids: CASSLALPGETQYF. DNA of the CDR3: TGTGCCAGCAGCTTAGCGCTCCCCGGAGAGACCCAGTACTTC.

V and J are TRBV6-5 and TRBJ2-7, with 7 bases identical to TRBD1. The CDR3 contains 15 residues. V lost 0 bases, J lost 2 bases, and 4 bases stayed unmatched. CDR1 MNHEY and CDR2 SVGAGI come from the germline V gene. The CDR3 sequence is CASSYSYRGAYEQYF. DNA of the CDR3: TGTGCCAGCAGTTACTCTTACAGGGGCGCCTACGAGCAGTACTTC.

This chain links TRBV7-2 with TRBJ2-3; 10 bases line up with TRBD2. Germline CDR1 SGHTA, CDR2 FQGNSA. The V gene end was trimmed by 2 bases and the J gene end by 1 base; junction bases not matched to a gene: 3. This CDR3 is 16 amino acids long. CDR3 DNA: TGTGCCAGCAGCTTATCAAGCGGGGGGGGCACAGATACGCAGTATTTT. It is translated as CASSLSSGGGTDTQYF.

This clone was counted a single time. This chain links TRBV2 with TRBJ1-2; 12 bases are shared with TRBD1. V trimming: 6 bases; J trimming: 6 bases; junction bases outside the gene matches: 2. In germline, CDR1 is SNHLY, CDR2 FYNNEI. The CDR3 is made up of 13 amino acids. This chain's CDR3 is CASRGQGADGYTF. CDR3 nucleotide sequence: TGTGCCAGCAGGGGACAGGGGGCGGATGGCTACACCTTC. The variable domain in full, with the rest retrieved from reference TRBV2 and TRBJ1-2, is EPEVTQTPSHQVTQMGQEVILRCVPISNHLYFYWYRQILGQKVEFLVSFYNNEISEKSEIFDDQFSVERPDGSNFTLKIRSTKLEDSAMYFCASRGQGADGYTFGSGTRLTVV.

The chain employs TRBV7-9 and TRBJ2-7; 7 bases are shared with TRBD1. This CDR3 has 14 residues. V gave up 5 bases and J gave up 3 bases; unmatched junction bases: 7. Germline CDR1 and CDR2: SEHNR and FQNEAQ (reference sequence). CDR3 sequence (DNA): TGTGCCAGCAGCCCGCGGACAGGACACTACGAGCAGTACTTC. Translation: CASSPRTGHYEQYF.

The V and J genes are TRBV5-1 and TRBJ1-4; D is undetermined. Trimming removed 0 bases at V and 3 bases at J, with 9 bases between. The CDR3 contains 15 residues. The germline V gene encodes CDR1 SGHRS and CDR2 YFSETQ. As DNA, the CDR3 is TGCGCCAGCAGCTTGGGTCCGTCTGCTAATGAAAAACTGTTTTTT. As protein: CASSLGPSANEKLFF.

This chain links TRBV5-1 with TRBJ2-7; D is unclear. This CDR3 has 13 amino acids. V was pared by 5 bases and J by 6 bases, with 15 bases between. From germline, CDR1 is SGHRS and CDR2 YFSETQ. DNA of the CDR3: TGCGCCAGCAGTGATAGGAGTCTGGGCGAGCAGTACTTC. Protein sequence: CASSDRSLGEQYF.

This clone was recorded only once. CDR3 region: CSVVATNTEAFF. In DNA form, the CDR3 reads TGCAGCGTAGTGGCTACTAACACTGAAGCTTTCTTT. This chain joins TRBV29-1 and TRBJ1-1; D call uncertain. This CDR3 has 12 residues. The germline V gene has CDR1 SQVTM and CDR2 ANQGSEA. V lost 6 bases and J lost 2, with 10 bases in between.

V and J are TRBV29-1 and TRBJ2-7, with D hard to call. Trimming left V 4 bases short and J 3 bases short, with 13 bases between. The CDR3 is 13 amino acids. Germline CDR1 and CDR2: SQVTM and ANQGSEA. CDR3 sequence (DNA): TGCAGCGTTGTGGGCAGTAAAGGCTACGAGCAGTACTTC. It codes for CSVVGSKGYEQYF.